The clone carrying this T cell receptor beta chain was seen only once. This sample stems from a study of T cell responses to AZD1222 COVID-19 vaccine. Only in-frame clones appear in the TCRdb table, and some are missing; sequencing was by immunoSEQ multiplex PCR. Of 130,000 or so clones listed, about 90% are singletons. The receptor was isolated from an adult in good health. The sample consisted of peripheral blood, taken on day 0 of AZD1222 vaccination.

CDR3 sequence reads: CASSLEDPTDTQYF. Here the CDR3 DNA reads TGTGCCAGCAGCTTAGAGGACCCCACAGATACGCAGTATTTT. The V gene is TRBV7-8, the J gene TRBJ2-3; D unresolved. The CDR3 totals 14 residues. V lost 1 base to trimming and J lost 2 bases, with 7 bases between them. Per germline, CDR1 SGHVS and CDR2 FQNEAQ.